Listed below are T cell receptor beta chains from one sample, sequenced in a study of cytomegalovirus exposure and HLA in healthy donors. The repertoire was sequenced with immunoSEQ multiplex PCR; TCRdb's copy has only in-frame clones and lacks some. Of some 93,000 clones listed, around 73% are singletons. Sequencing used PBMCs. The source of these receptors is a woman aged 40 to 50 in good health and CMV-seronegative. Both conserved end residues are part of each CDR3. The D gene is left open where the match is weak. Size values are once, few and many counts, or a class for expanded clones, and some rows have none.

clone_size: NA; v_call: TRBV7-2; j_call: TRBJ1-1; d_call: NA; cdr3_aa: CASSLVGWNTEAFF; cdr3_nt: TGTGCCAGCAGCTTAGTGGGCTGGAACACTGAAGCTTTCTTT
clone_size: NA; v_call: TRBV5-1; j_call: TRBJ2-7; d_call: NA; cdr3_aa: CASSLGTASYEQYF; cdr3_nt: TGCGCCAGCAGCTTGGGGACAGCTTCCTACGAGCAGTACTTC
clone_size: NA; v_call: TRBV13; j_call: TRBJ2-3; d_call: NA; cdr3_aa: CASSLGLTDTQYF; cdr3_nt: TGTGCCAGCAGCTTAGGCCTAACAGATACGCAGTATTTT
clone_size: NA; v_call: TRBV2; j_call: TRBJ1-2; d_call: TRBD1; cdr3_aa: CASSPTGEGGYTF; cdr3_nt: TGTGCCAGCAGTCCTACAGGGGAAGGCGGCTACACCTTC
clone_size: once; v_call: TRBV19; j_call: TRBJ1-3; d_call: NA; cdr3_aa: CASSIGVADTIYF; cdr3_nt: TGTGCCAGTAGTATCGGCGTCGCGGACACCATATATTTT
clone_size: NA; v_call: TRBV7-7; j_call: TRBJ2-1; d_call: TRBD2; cdr3_aa: CASSLPCLGLAEPYNEQFF; cdr3_nt: TGTGCCAGCAGCTTACCGTGCTTGGGACTAGCGGAACCCTACAATGAGCAGTTCTTC
clone_size: NA; v_call: TRBV25-1; j_call: TRBJ1-1; d_call: TRBD1; cdr3_aa: CASSPIQARGSEAFF; cdr3_nt: TGTGCCAGCAGTCCTATTCAGGCCAGGGGGTCTGAAGCTTTCTTT
clone_size: NA; v_call: TRBV7-9; j_call: TRBJ2-3; d_call: NA; cdr3_aa: CASSLLADTQYF; cdr3_nt: TGTGCCAGCAGCTTATTAGCAGATACGCAGTATTTT
clone_size: NA; v_call: TRBV5-1; j_call: TRBJ2-1; d_call: TRBD1; cdr3_aa: CASSLVGQSYNEQFF; cdr3_nt: TGCGCCAGCAGCTTGGTGGGACAGTCCTACAATGAGCAGTTCTTC
clone_size: NA; v_call: TRBV29-1; j_call: TRBJ2-5; d_call: NA; cdr3_aa: CSVASGWGRMQTQYF; cdr3_nt: TGCAGCGTGGCCTCCGGGTGGGGGAGGATGCAGACCCAGTACTTC
clone_size: NA; v_call: TRBV6-6; j_call: TRBJ2-1; d_call: NA; cdr3_aa: CASSSRQDPYNEQFF; cdr3_nt: TGTGCCAGCAGTTCCAGACAGGACCCCTACAATGAGCAGTTCTTC
clone_size: NA; v_call: TRBV5-4; j_call: TRBJ2-1; d_call: NA; cdr3_aa: CASSPYSGKLDEQFF; cdr3_nt: TGTGCCAGCAGCCCCTACTCTGGGAAACTAGATGAGCAGTTCTTC
clone_size: NA; v_call: TRBV18; j_call: TRBJ1-2; d_call: TRBD1; cdr3_aa: CASSARDSNYGYTF; cdr3_nt: TGTGCCAGCTCAGCCAGGGACAGCAACTATGGCTACACCTTC
clone_size: NA; v_call: TRBV27; j_call: TRBJ2-3; d_call: TRBD2; cdr3_aa: CASSLTSGSLDTQYF; cdr3_nt: TGTGCCAGCAGCCTCACTAGCGGGAGTTTGGATACGCAGTATTTT
clone_size: NA; v_call: TRBV5-6; j_call: TRBJ2-2; d_call: TRBD1; cdr3_aa: CASSFRDRGAGELFF; cdr3_nt: TGTGCCAGCAGCTTCCGGGACAGGGGAGCCGGGGAGCTGTTTTTT
clone_size: NA; v_call: TRBV6-1; j_call: TRBJ1-5; d_call: NA; cdr3_aa: CASSDLGRGEKQPQHF; cdr3_nt: TGTGCCAGCAGTGATCTTGGACGGGGGGAAAAACAGCCCCAGCATTTT
clone_size: NA; v_call: TRBV5-4; j_call: TRBJ2-5; d_call: TRBD2; cdr3_aa: CASSLPGGRGETQYF; cdr3_nt: TGTGCCAGCAGCCTCCCGGGAGGGCGAGGAGAGACCCAGTACTTC
clone_size: NA; v_call: TRBV11-3; j_call: TRBJ2-7; d_call: TRBD1; cdr3_aa: CASSPNRDSSYEQYF; cdr3_nt: TGTGCCAGCAGTCCAAACCGGGACAGCTCCTACGAGCAGTACTTC
clone_size: NA; v_call: TRBV27; j_call: TRBJ1-4; d_call: NA; cdr3_aa: CASSPGGPGGGNEKLFF; cdr3_nt: TGTGCCAGCAGTCCGGGGGGACCCGGCGGCGGGAATGAAAAACTGTTTTTT
clone_size: NA; v_call: TRBV11-2; j_call: TRBJ1-1; d_call: TRBD1; cdr3_aa: CASSSQGANTEAFF; cdr3_nt: TGTGCCAGCAGCTCACAGGGGGCCAACACTGAAGCTTTCTTT
clone_size: NA; v_call: TRBV6-5; j_call: TRBJ2-7; d_call: TRBD1; cdr3_aa: CANSSGGTGRSYEQYF; cdr3_nt: TGTGCCAACAGTTCCGGGGGGACAGGGAGGAGTTACGAGCAGTACTTC
clone_size: NA; v_call: TRBV28; j_call: TRBJ1-5; d_call: NA; cdr3_aa: CASSFAGGNQPQHF; cdr3_nt: TGTGCCAGCAGTTTTGCAGGGGGCAATCAGCCCCAGCATTTT
clone_size: NA; v_call: TRBV27; j_call: TRBJ1-2; d_call: TRBD1; cdr3_aa: CASSDRDRGYGYTF; cdr3_nt: TGTGCCAGCAGTGACCGGGACAGGGGATATGGCTACACCTTC
clone_size: once; v_call: TRBV28; j_call: TRBJ2-1; d_call: NA; cdr3_aa: CASSLSLDNEQFF; cdr3_nt: TGTGCCAGCAGTTTGTCACTCGACAATGAGCAGTTCTTC
clone_size: few; v_call: TRBV14; j_call: TRBJ2-1; d_call: NA; cdr3_aa: CASSQEGGVWNEQFF; cdr3_nt: TGTGCCAGCAGCCAAGAAGGGGGAGTGTGGAATGAGCAGTTCTTC
clone_size: NA; v_call: TRBV7-3; j_call: TRBJ2-2; d_call: TRBD1; cdr3_aa: CASSKYRGTGELFF; cdr3_nt: TGTGCCAGCAGCAAATACAGGGGGACCGGGGAGCTGTTTTTT
clone_size: NA; v_call: TRBV5-4; j_call: TRBJ1-3; d_call: NA; cdr3_aa: CASSFMGHRDSGNTIYF; cdr3_nt: TGTGCCAGCAGCTTCATGGGACACCGAGACTCTGGAAACACCATATATTTT
clone_size: NA; v_call: TRBV28; j_call: TRBJ1-2; d_call: TRBD1; cdr3_aa: CASSARGDYGYTF; cdr3_nt: TGTGCCAGCAGTGCCAGGGGGGACTATGGCTACACCTTC
clone_size: few; v_call: TRBV6-5; j_call: TRBJ2-7; d_call: TRBD2; cdr3_aa: CASTDAGGGYEQYF; cdr3_nt: TGTGCCAGCACTGATGCGGGAGGGGGTTACGAGCAGTACTTC
clone_size: NA; v_call: TRBV29-1; j_call: TRBJ2-2; d_call: TRBD2; cdr3_aa: CSASGLNTGELFF; cdr3_nt: TGCAGCGCTAGCGGGCTAAACACCGGGGAGCTGTTTTTT
clone_size: NA; v_call: TRBV2; j_call: TRBJ1-5; d_call: NA; cdr3_aa: CASSEDRISYQPQHF; cdr3_nt: TGTGCCAGCAGTGAAGACAGAATATCCTATCAGCCCCAGCATTTT
clone_size: NA; v_call: TRBV6-1; j_call: TRBJ2-1; d_call: TRBD2; cdr3_aa: CASSGLARSYNEQFF; cdr3_nt: TGTGCCAGCAGTGGACTAGCACGCTCCTACAATGAGCAGTTCTTC
clone_size: NA; v_call: TRBV6-5; j_call: TRBJ1-1; d_call: TRBD1; cdr3_aa: CASSYVGQPMNTKAFF; cdr3_nt: TGTGCCAGCAGTTACGTGGGACAGCCTATGAACACTAAAGCTTTCTTT
clone_size: few; v_call: TRBV6-1; j_call: TRBJ2-3; d_call: NA; cdr3_aa: CASSEWRGTDTQYF; cdr3_nt: TGTGCCAGCAGTGAATGGCGGGGCACAGATACGCAGTATTTT
clone_size: NA; v_call: TRBV7-2; j_call: TRBJ2-3; d_call: TRBD2; cdr3_aa: CASSLRLAGGGADTQYF; cdr3_nt: TGTGCCAGCAGCTTAAGACTAGCGGGGGGGGGTGCAGATACGCAGTATTTT
clone_size: NA; v_call: TRBV29-1; j_call: TRBJ1-1; d_call: NA; cdr3_aa: CSVPWGRATEAFF; cdr3_nt: TGCAGCGTACCTTGGGGGAGGGCGACTGAAGCTTTCTTT
clone_size: NA; v_call: TRBV4-2; j_call: TRBJ1-2; d_call: NA; cdr3_aa: CASSQAPGVGAVANYGYTF; cdr3_nt: TGTGCCAGCAGCCAAGCCCCGGGAGTCGGGGCAGTAGCTAACTATGGCTACACCTTC
clone_size: NA; v_call: TRBV5-5; j_call: TRBJ2-3; d_call: NA; cdr3_aa: CASSLVPVRGPDTQYF; cdr3_nt: TGTGCCAGCAGCTTGGTCCCTGTGAGAGGCCCAGATACGCAGTATTTT
clone_size: NA; v_call: TRBV11-2; j_call: TRBJ2-1; d_call: NA; cdr3_aa: CASSLYGDTQFF; cdr3_nt: TGTGCCAGCAGCTTATATGGGGACACGCAGTTCTTC
clone_size: NA; v_call: TRBV7-9; j_call: TRBJ2-7; d_call: TRBD1; cdr3_aa: CASSYYFDRVLSYEQYF; cdr3_nt: TGTGCCAGCAGCTATTACTTCGACAGGGTCCTCTCCTACGAGCAGTACTTC
clone_size: NA; v_call: TRBV5-1; j_call: TRBJ2-5; d_call: NA; cdr3_aa: CASSLADRKKETQYF; cdr3_nt: TGCGCCAGCAGCTTGGCCGACAGAAAGAAAGAGACCCAGTACTTC
clone_size: NA; v_call: TRBV5-1; j_call: TRBJ2-1; d_call: TRBD2; cdr3_aa: CASSPAGGSYNEQFF; cdr3_nt: TGCGCCAGCAGCCCGGCGGGGGGCTCCTACAATGAGCAGTTCTTC
clone_size: NA; v_call: TRBV19; j_call: TRBJ2-2; d_call: TRBD1; cdr3_aa: CASSMKFPGGTGELFF; cdr3_nt: TGTGCCAGTAGTATGAAGTTTCCAGGGGGCACCGGGGAGCTGTTTTTT
clone_size: NA; v_call: TRBV10-3; j_call: TRBJ2-2; d_call: TRBD1; cdr3_aa: CAISGRDRGTGELFF; cdr3_nt: TGTGCCATCAGTGGTAGGGACAGGGGAACCGGGGAGCTGTTTTTT
clone_size: once; v_call: TRBV28; j_call: TRBJ1-1; d_call: NA; cdr3_aa: CASSGGRGTEAFF; cdr3_nt: TGTGCCAGCAGTGGTGGCAGGGGAACTGAAGCTTTCTTT
clone_size: NA; v_call: TRBV2; j_call: TRBJ2-5; d_call: NA; cdr3_aa: CASSEIQGMETQYF; cdr3_nt: TGTGCCAGCAGTGAAATCCAGGGCATGGAGACCCAGTACTTC
clone_size: NA; v_call: TRBV27; j_call: TRBJ2-7; d_call: TRBD1; cdr3_aa: CASSFSSTGGFAYEQYF; cdr3_nt: TGTGCCAGCAGTTTTTCGTCGACAGGGGGCTTCGCCTACGAGCAGTACTTC
clone_size: NA; v_call: TRBV29-1; j_call: TRBJ2-1; d_call: NA; cdr3_aa: CSVESRVSYNEQFF; cdr3_nt: TGCAGCGTTGAGAGCAGGGTATCCTACAATGAGCAGTTCTTC
clone_size: NA; v_call: TRBV9; j_call: TRBJ2-3; d_call: TRBD2; cdr3_aa: CASSVGVGRGTDTQYF; cdr3_nt: TGTGCCAGCAGCGTAGGAGTCGGGAGGGGTACAGATACGCAGTATTTT
clone_size: NA; v_call: TRBV7-3; j_call: TRBJ2-2; d_call: TRBD2; cdr3_aa: CASSSGALAGGPNTGELFF; cdr3_nt: TGTGCCAGCAGCTCGGGGGCTCTAGCGGGAGGGCCCAACACCGGGGAGCTGTTTTTT
clone_size: NA; v_call: TRBV6-1; j_call: TRBJ1-2; d_call: NA; cdr3_aa: CASRVRGESGYTF; cdr3_nt: TGTGCCAGCAGGGTCAGGGGTGAAAGCGGCTACACCTTC
clone_size: few; v_call: TRBV5-1; j_call: TRBJ2-1; d_call: TRBD2; cdr3_aa: CASMGLSGIHNEQFF; cdr3_nt: TGCGCCAGCATGGGGCTTAGCGGGATCCACAATGAGCAGTTCTTC
clone_size: few; v_call: TRBV6-1; j_call: TRBJ2-7; d_call: NA; cdr3_aa: CASSVYEQYF; cdr3_nt: TGTGCCAGCAGTGTATACGAGCAGTACTTC